These T cell receptor beta chains were read from a single sample in a study of T cells of healthy individuals. TCRdb redid the calling of the 5' RACE reads with MiXCR, one entry per CDR3 protein. The sample comprises 90,000 to 100,000 distinct CDR3 sequences, 17% of which are singletons, and about 6.2% rests with the top ten. These receptors were taken from a human donor in good health. CDR3s include the opening cysteine and the closing phenylalanine or tryptophan. Fields, in order: clone size, D gene, J gene, V gene, CDR3 DNA, CDR3 protein. The D gene is left open where the match is weak. Not all rows give a size; the values are once, few, many and, for expanded clones, a class.

.	TRBD2	TRBJ2-1	TRBV3-1	TGTGCCAGCAGCCTCCGACTAGCGGGAGATGGTGAGCAGTTCTTC	CASSLRLAGDGEQFF
few	.	TRBJ2-1	TRBV20-1	TGCAGTGCTAGAGTGGCTAGCGCCTACAATGAGCAGTTCTTC	CSARVASAYNEQFF
.	.	TRBJ1-6	TRBV3-1	TGTGCCAGCAGCCCCCCAGGAGGGGATTCACCCCTCCACTTT	CASSPPGGDSPLHF
many	.	TRBJ1-1	TRBV9	TGTGCCAGCAGCGTAGGCACAGGTTCGAACACTGAAGCTTTCTTT	CASSVGTGSNTEAFF
few	TRBD1	TRBJ1-2	TRBV29-1	TGCAGCGTTGAAGGAGTGACAGGGCTTGGCTACACCTTC	CSVEGVTGLGYTF
.	.	TRBJ1-6	TRBV6-5	TGTGCCAGCAGTTTCTTCAGGGGCTCTCATAATTCACCCCTCCACTTT	CASSFFRGSHNSPLHF
many	.	TRBJ2-3	TRBV4-2	TGTGCCAGCAGCCCCCTTGTCGGAGGGGTTCAGTATTTT	CASSPLVGGVQYF
.	TRBD1	TRBJ2-3	TRBV24-1	TGTGCCACCAGGGCGGGGGACAGGGGGAGTACAGATACGCAGTATTTT	CATRAGDRGSTDTQYF
.	.	TRBJ2-1	TRBV12-3/TRBV12-4	TGTGCCAGCAGTTTGTTACAGCCGAATGAGCAGTTCTTC	CASSLLQPNEQFF
once	.	TRBJ1-5	TRBV7-9	TGTGCCAGCACCAACGGGGACAATCAGCCCCAGCATTTT	CASTNGDNQPQHF
.	TRBD1	TRBJ1-2	TRBV14	TGTGCCAGCAGCCAAGGGAAGGGGGCAAACTATGGCTACACCTTC	CASSQGKGANYGYTF
.	.	TRBJ2-5	TRBV7-8	TGTGCCAGCAGGCCGAGGGGAGAGACCCAGTACTTC	CASRPRGETQYF
.	.	TRBJ2-1	TRBV18	TGTGCCAGCTCACCACCGGGACTCAGACCCTACAATGAGCAGTTCTTC	CASSPPGLRPYNEQFF
.	.	TRBJ1-2	TRBV7-9	TGTGCCAGCAGCTTAGGTGTAGGGTCGGCTCGGGCTGGCTACACCTTC	CASSLGVGSARAGYTF
.	TRBD2	TRBJ2-1	TRBV5-1	TGCGCCAGCAGCAGCGGGGGATATGAGCAGTTCTTC	CASSSGGYEQFF
few	.	TRBJ2-5	TRBV11-2	TGTGCCAGCAGCCCGCTGGAGACCCAGTACTTC	CASSPLETQYF
many	.	TRBJ1-4	TRBV4-3	TGCGCCAGCAGCCAAGATGAAGGCAGGGTTTGGGAAAAACTGTTTTTT	CASSQDEGRVWEKLFF
few	TRBD2	TRBJ2-7	TRBV7-2	TGTGCCAGCAGCTTAGTCGGGGCGGGGGACTACGAGCAGTACTTC	CASSLVGAGDYEQYF
few	TRBD1	TRBJ2-6	TRBV10-3	TGTGCCATCAGTGAGTCGCCGGACAGGGATATGGCTGGGGCCAACGTCCTGACTTTC	CAISESPDRDMAGANVLTF
.	.	TRBJ2-1	TRBV29-1	TGCAGCGTTGAAGGGGGGGCTGGGTTTTACAATGAGCAGTTCTTC	CSVEGGAGFYNEQFF
many	TRBD1	TRBJ1-3	TRBV7-9	TGTGCCAGCAGCCCCAGGGGACAGAGGGTAAACACCATATATTTT	CASSPRGQRVNTIYF
many	.	TRBJ1-1	TRBV18	TGTGCCAGCTCACCACAAAGGGCCCGGAACACTGAAGCTTTCTTT	CASSPQRARNTEAFF
.	TRBD1	TRBJ1-5	TRBV27	TGTGCCAGCACCCCTGGGGGAACAGGGGATCAGCCCCAGCATTTT	CASTPGGTGDQPQHF
.	TRBD2	TRBJ2-7	TRBV11-3	TGTGCCAGCAGCTCGTCGGGACGGGGGGTCCACGAGCAGTACTTC	CASSSSGRGVHEQYF
few	TRBD2	TRBJ2-1	TRBV12-3/TRBV12-4	TGTGCCAGCAGTTCCCGGACTAGCGGGGATCTTGAGCAGTTCTTC	CASSSRTSGDLEQFF
.	.	TRBJ2-4	TRBV12-3/TRBV12-4	TGTGCCAGCAGACGCAGGGACATTCAGTACTTC	CASRRRDIQYF
many	.	TRBJ1-1	TRBV30	TGTGCCTGGAAGAGGCAGCTGAACACTGAAGCTTTCTTT	CAWKRQLNTEAFF
.	.	TRBJ2-7	TRBV7-9	TGTGCCAGCGCAGGCGGCATCTACGAGCAGTACTTC	CASAGGIYEQYF
.	.	TRBJ2-7	TRBV4-1	TGCGCCAGCAGCTTAGGGGCTGAAACCCCTCTCTACGAGCAGTACTTC	CASSLGAETPLYEQYF
.	.	TRBJ2-1	TRBV5-1	TGCGCCAGCAGCTTGGGGTCGGGACATTACAATGAGCAGTTCTTC	CASSLGSGHYNEQFF
few	.	TRBJ1-4	TRBV6-1	TGTGCCAGCAGCCTCAGGGGTACTAATGAAAAACTGTTTTTT	CASSLRGTNEKLFF
.	.	TRBJ2-2	TRBV20-1	TGCAGTGCTAGAGATCTGGACGGGGAGCTGTTTTTT	CSARDLDGELFF
.	.	TRBJ1-5	TRBV7-8	TGTGCCAGCAGCCTTTCCCCGGGGACTCAGCCCCAGCATTTT	CASSLSPGTQPQHF
.	TRBD1	TRBJ2-3	TRBV20-1	TGCAGTGCCACAAGACAGGGGGCAATAGATACGCAGTATTTT	CSATRQGAIDTQYF
few	.	TRBJ2-7	TRBV28	TGTGCCAGCAGTTTACCCACCCCCCTCGGCTCCCAGCAGTACTTC	CASSLPTPLGSQQYF
few	.	TRBJ2-3	TRBV4-2	TGTGCCAGCAGCCAAGATGAGGGCCGAGATACGCAGTATTTT	CASSQDEGRDTQYF
.	.	TRBJ2-3	TRBV7-2	TGTGCCAGCAGCTCTGACAGGTGGGATACGCAGTATTTT	CASSSDRWDTQYF
.	TRBD2	TRBJ2-7	TRBV6-5	TGTGCCAGCAGTTACTCGACTAGCGGTACCTACGAGCAGTACTTC	CASSYSTSGTYEQYF
few	.	TRBJ2-5	TRBV28	TGTGCCAGCAGTTTTAGGCAAGAGGGCCTGAAGACCCAGTACTTC	CASSFRQEGLKTQYF
.	.	TRBJ1-4	TRBV29-1	TGCAGCGCCCACCTCGATGACACTGAAAAACTGTTTTTT	CSAHLDDTEKLFF
.	TRBD1	TRBJ2-3	TRBV18	TGTGCCAGCTCACCACCTGGGACAGAGCTAACAGATACGCAGTATTTT	CASSPPGTELTDTQYF
.	.	TRBJ2-2	TRBV7-6	TGTGCCAGCAGCCGGACCAGGGCTACCGGGGAGCTGTTTTTT	CASSRTRATGELFF
.	.	TRBJ1-4	TRBV20-1	TGCAGTGCTCAAAATGAAAAACTGTTTTTT	CSAQNEKLFF
few	.	TRBJ1-2	TRBV7-9	TGTGCCAGCAGCTTAGGTTGGCAGGGGACAAGGGGAGGCTACACCTTC	CASSLGWQGTRGGYTF
.	TRBD2	TRBJ2-2	TRBV2	TGTGCCAGCACGAGACTAGCGGGGGGAACCGGGGAGCTGTTTTTT	CASTRLAGGTGELFF
many	TRBD1	TRBJ2-7	TRBV11-2	TGTGCCAGCAGCCCGATGACAGGGGGGAAATCCTACGAGCAGTACTTC	CASSPMTGGKSYEQYF
few	.	TRBJ2-5	TRBV7-9	TGTGCCAGCAGCTGGCGGGAATTTGAGACCCAGTACTTC	CASSWREFETQYF
.	TRBD2	TRBJ2-1	TRBV10-3	TGTGCCATCAGTGGGGCTAGCGGGAGGAATGAGCAGTTCTTC	CAISGASGRNEQFF
many	TRBD1	TRBJ2-7	TRBV28	TGTGCCAGCAGTTTAGTCCCCGGACAGGGGGTCGACGAGCAGTACTTC	CASSLVPGQGVDEQYF
few	.	TRBJ2-6	TRBV20-1	TGCAGTGTTGAGAATGCTGGGGCCAACGTCCTGACTTTC	CSVENAGANVLTF
many	.	TRBJ1-6	TRBV20-1	TGCAGTGCTAGAGAGGGACCTTATTCACCCCTCCACTTT	CSAREGPYSPLHF
.	TRBD2	TRBJ2-1	TRBV7-9	TGTGCCAGCAGCTTGCCCGGGACTAGAGGCGCGGTCTTC	CASSLPGTRGAVF
few	.	TRBJ2-3	TRBV7-9	TGTGCCAGCAGCGAGAATCCCAGCACAGATACGCAGTATTTT	CASSENPSTDTQYF
.	.	TRBJ2-3	TRBV3-1	TGTGCCAGCAGCTCGGGGCTAGCAAGCACAGATACGCAGTATTTT	CASSSGLASTDTQYF
few	.	TRBJ2-1	TRBV6-2/TRBV6-3	TGTGCCAGCACAGCCTTGGGGGGCGGCGATGAGCAGTTCTTC	CASTALGGGDEQFF